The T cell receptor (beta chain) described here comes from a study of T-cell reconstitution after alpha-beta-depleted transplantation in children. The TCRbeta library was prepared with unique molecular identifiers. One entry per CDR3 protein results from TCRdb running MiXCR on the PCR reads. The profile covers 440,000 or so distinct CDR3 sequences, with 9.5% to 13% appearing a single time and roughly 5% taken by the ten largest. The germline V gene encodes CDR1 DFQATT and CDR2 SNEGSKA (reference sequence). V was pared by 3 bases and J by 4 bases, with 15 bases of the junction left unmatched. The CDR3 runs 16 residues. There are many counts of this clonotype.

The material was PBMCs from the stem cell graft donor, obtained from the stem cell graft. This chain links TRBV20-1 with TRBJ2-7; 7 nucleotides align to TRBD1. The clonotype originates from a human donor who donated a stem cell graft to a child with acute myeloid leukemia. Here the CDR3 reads CSASPQSQGVEYEQYF. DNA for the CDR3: TGCAGTGCTAGCCCTCAGTCGCAGGGGGTCGAGTACGAGCAGTACTTC.